This TCR beta chain originates from a study of blood T cell repertoires in COVID-19 (TCRdb year 2020). Concerning the study at large: The collaborator samples originated in the United States, Italy and Spain and spanned the acute and convalescent phases of COVID-19. The prospective study material was composed of cDNA or gDNA derived from T cells, B-cell-depleted T cells, or PBMCs. The dataset comprised deeply sampled blood TCRbeta repertoires from subjects exposed to, actively infected with, or recovered from COVID-19. The repertoires were released in a freely available public database intended as a resource for research on the immune response to SARS-CoV-2. Samples were obtained from the ongoing ImmuneRACE study (first 160 participants) and from over 1,000 subjects provided by 6 global collaborators. A de-identified subject ID, COVID-19 status, age in years and sex were almost always included in the sample metadata. Where HLA class I and class II types were available, the types were taken from metadata supplied by the sample provider, not from assay-based typing. Broader findings and caveats from the paper: How much clinical and demographic metadata was included differed by source and by participant, and the metadata was provided uncurated.

Turning to this clone: No cognate antigen has been identified for it. No base quality values were provided; no much bigger clone lies one nucleotide off.

Collaborating institutions collected whole blood in K2EDTA tubes following their own protocols. Collaborator samples were shipped for TCRbeta analysis as frozen whole blood, isolated PBMCs, or DNA extracted from either sample type. The immunoSEQ Assay, a bias-controlled multiplex PCR, was used to amplify TCRbeta CDR3 regions from genomic DNA. Under the source paper's analysis protocol: The number of nucleated cells in each sample was estimated by amplification of reference gene primers within the assay. Sequence reads were collapsed and filtered to measure the absolute abundance of every unique TCRbeta CDR3 rearrangement. For each sample, productive Simpson clonality was calculated as the square root of Simpson's diversity index across productive rearrangements. TCRdb took this table from immuneACCESS and kept in-frame rearrangements with V and J called. Such tables lack part of the clones; where checked against another copy, unresolved V genes explain under half of the gap, and the rest is unexplained. V and J calls and clone size are as listed in that table; D and trimming were resolved from the DNA. Recorded for this sample are about 150,000 clones; roughly nine tenths of them occurred a single time. Jointly, the top ten make up around 2.5% of the sample.

From a lookup of the germline V gene, CDR1 and CDR2 are SNHLY and FYNNEI. Its CDR3 holds 15 amino acids, cysteine through phenylalanine. Just the 45-base CDR3 DNA is kept, in frame starting at base 1. V sheds 1 base and J sheds 0 bases, leaving 6 bases between their ends. Sample: peripheral blood. This receptor was identified in a woman aged 65 to 85 with acute or convalescent COVID-19. The chain uses TRBV2 and TRBJ2-2; the D gene cannot be named for sure. The DNA sequence is TGTGCCAGCAGTGAAGAGAGGTCGAACACCGGGGAGCTGTTTTTT. It translates as CASSEERSNTGELFF.